This T cell receptor beta chain was recorded in a study of shared clonotypes between healthy human individuals. At the level of the study: The donor pool was made up of two women and a few men aged 18 to 49.

V shed 5 bases and J shed 0 bases, with 17 bases lying between them. Germline CDR1 and CDR2: SEHNR and FQNEAQ (reference sequence). The CDR3 is made up of 16 amino acids. Overall study results and limits: A small donor pool kept down the genetic and exposure-history diversity that was represented. Estimated clonotype richness was generally higher in naive than memory subsets.

A remark on this clone: Its antigen is not known.

Libraries were prepared by immunoSEQ multiplex PCR; TCRdb keeps only in-frame clonotypes and omits some of them. This sample has about 2 million clones, with about 95% found just once. Terminally differentiated effector memory CD45RA+ cells were excluded from the naive CD8 cells, which were CD45RO-negative and positively selected for CCR7. Each sample came from a Caucasian adult donor living in Nashville, Tennessee. The receptor was derived from a man between 18 and 29 years old in good health. Sequencing was carried out using naive CD8+ T cells sorted from blood. The V gene is TRBV7-9, the J gene TRBJ2-7; tentative D call: TRBD1 (6 bases). The DNA for the CDR3 is TGTGCCAGCAGCCAAAACACAGGGCCCTACTCCTACGAGCAGTACTTC. Protein sequence: CASSQNTGPYSYEQYF.